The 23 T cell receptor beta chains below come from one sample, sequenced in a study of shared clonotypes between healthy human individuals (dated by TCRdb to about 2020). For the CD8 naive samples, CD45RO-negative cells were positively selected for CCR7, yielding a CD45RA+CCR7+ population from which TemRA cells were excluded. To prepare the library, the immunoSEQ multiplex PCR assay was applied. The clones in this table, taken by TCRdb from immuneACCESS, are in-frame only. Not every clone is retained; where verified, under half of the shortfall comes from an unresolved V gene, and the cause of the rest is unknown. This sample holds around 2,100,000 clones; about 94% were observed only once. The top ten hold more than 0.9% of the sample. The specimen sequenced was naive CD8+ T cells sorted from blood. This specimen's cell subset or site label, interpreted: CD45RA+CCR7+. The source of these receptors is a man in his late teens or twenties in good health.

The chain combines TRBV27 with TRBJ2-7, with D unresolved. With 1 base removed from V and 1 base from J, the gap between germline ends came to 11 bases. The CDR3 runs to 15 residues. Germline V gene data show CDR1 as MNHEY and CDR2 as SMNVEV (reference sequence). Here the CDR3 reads CASSLFSQISYEQYF. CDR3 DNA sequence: TGTGCCAGCAGTTTATTTTCGCAGATTTCCTACGAGCAGTACTTC.

CDR3 in amino acids: CASSSGTGGPTDTQYF. Here the CDR3 DNA reads TGTGCCAGCAGCTCCGGAACAGGGGGGCCCACAGATACGCAGTATTTT. The gene calls are TRBV5-6 and TRBJ2-3; 8 nucleotides match TRBD1. Looked up from germline, CDR1 is SGHDT and CDR2 is YYEEEE. Trimming took 3 bases from V and 2 from J; bases not matched to a gene: 8. The CDR3 is 16 residues long.

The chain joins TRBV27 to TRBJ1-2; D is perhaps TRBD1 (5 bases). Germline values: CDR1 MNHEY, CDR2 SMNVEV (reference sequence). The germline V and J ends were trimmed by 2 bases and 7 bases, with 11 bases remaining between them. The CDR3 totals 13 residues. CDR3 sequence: CASSLRQGFGYTF. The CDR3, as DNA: TGTGCCAGCAGTTTAAGGCAGGGTTTTGGCTACACCTTC.

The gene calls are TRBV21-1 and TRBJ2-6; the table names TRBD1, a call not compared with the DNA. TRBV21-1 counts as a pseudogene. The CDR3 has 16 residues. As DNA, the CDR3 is TGTGCCAGCAGCAAACCTACAGAGTCTGGGGCCAACGTCCTGACTTTC. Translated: CASSKPTESGANVLTF.

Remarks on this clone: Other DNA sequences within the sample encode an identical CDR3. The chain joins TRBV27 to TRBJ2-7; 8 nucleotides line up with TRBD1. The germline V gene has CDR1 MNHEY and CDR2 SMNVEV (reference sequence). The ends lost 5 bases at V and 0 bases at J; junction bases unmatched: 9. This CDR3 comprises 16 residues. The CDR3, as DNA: TGTGCCAGCAGTCCGTCGACAGGGGTCCTCTCCTACGAGCAGTACTTC. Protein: CASSPSTGVLSYEQYF.

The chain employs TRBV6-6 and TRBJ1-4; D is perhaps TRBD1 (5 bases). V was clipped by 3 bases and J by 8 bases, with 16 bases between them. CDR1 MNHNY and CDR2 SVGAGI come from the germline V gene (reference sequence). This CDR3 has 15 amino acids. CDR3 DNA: TGTGCCAGCAGTTATCTTGGGGCTTACGGGGAAAAACTGTTTTTT. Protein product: CASSYLGAYGEKLFF.

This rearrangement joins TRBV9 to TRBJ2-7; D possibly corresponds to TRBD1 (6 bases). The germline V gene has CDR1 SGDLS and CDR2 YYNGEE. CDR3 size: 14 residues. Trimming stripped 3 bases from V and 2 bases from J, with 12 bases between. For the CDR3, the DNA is TGTGCCAGCAGCGCCGGGACACACCCCTACGAGCAGTACTTC. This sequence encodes CASSAGTHPYEQYF.

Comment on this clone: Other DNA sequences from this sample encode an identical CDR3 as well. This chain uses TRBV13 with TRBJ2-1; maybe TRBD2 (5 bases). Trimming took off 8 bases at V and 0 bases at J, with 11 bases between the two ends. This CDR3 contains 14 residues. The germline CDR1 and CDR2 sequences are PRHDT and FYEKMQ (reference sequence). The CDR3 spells CASSPGDSYNEQFF. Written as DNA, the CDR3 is TGTGCCAGCTCCCCCGGGGACTCCTACAATGAGCAGTTCTTC.

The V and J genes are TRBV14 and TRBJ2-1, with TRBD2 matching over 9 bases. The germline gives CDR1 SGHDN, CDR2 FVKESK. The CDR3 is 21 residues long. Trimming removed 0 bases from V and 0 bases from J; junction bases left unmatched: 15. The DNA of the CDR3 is TGTGCCAGCAGCCAAGAGGTACTAGCGGGTCCAAGTCGGAGCTCCTACAATGAGCAGTTCTTC. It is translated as CASSQEVLAGPSRSSYNEQFF. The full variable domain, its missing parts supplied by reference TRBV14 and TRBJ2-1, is EAGVTQFPSHSVIEKGQTVTLRCDPISGHDNLYWYRRVMGKEIKFLLHFVKESKQDESGMPNNRFLAERTGGTYSTLKVQPAELEDSGVYFCASSQEVLAGPSRSSYNEQFFGPGTRLTVL.

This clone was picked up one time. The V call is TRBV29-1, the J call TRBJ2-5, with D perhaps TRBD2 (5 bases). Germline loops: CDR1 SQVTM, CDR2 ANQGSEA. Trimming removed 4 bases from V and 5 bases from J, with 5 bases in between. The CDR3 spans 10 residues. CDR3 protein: CSVVAETQYF. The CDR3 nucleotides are TGCAGCGTTGTAGCGGAGACCCAGTACTTC.

The CDR3 is CASSRRDNSYEQYF. DNA for the CDR3: TGTGCCAGCAGCCGCAGGGACAACTCCTACGAGCAGTACTTC. The rearrangement links TRBV7-9 to TRBJ2-7, with a possible D match to TRBD1 (6 bases). The CDR3 is made up of 14 amino acids. The V gene's germline CDR1 is SEHNR and CDR2 FQNEAQ (reference sequence). V lost 5 bases and J 0 bases, leaving 11 bases between the germline ends.

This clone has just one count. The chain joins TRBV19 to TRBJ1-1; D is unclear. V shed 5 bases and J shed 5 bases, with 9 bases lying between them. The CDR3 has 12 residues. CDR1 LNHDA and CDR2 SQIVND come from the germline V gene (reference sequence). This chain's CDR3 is CASSGEGTEAFF. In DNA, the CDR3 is TGTGCCAGTAGTGGGGAAGGGACTGAAGCTTTCTTT.

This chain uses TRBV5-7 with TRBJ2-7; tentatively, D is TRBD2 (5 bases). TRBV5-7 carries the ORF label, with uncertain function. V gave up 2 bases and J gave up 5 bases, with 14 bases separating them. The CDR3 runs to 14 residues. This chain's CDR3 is CASSFSLEIDEQYF. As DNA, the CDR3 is TGTGCCAGCAGCTTTTCACTAGAGATCGACGAGCAGTACTTC.

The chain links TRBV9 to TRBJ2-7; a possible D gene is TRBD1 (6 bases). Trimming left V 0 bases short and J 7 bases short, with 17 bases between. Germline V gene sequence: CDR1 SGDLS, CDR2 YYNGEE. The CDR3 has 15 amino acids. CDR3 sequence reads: CASSVDRQGIGEQYF. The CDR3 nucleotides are TGTGCCAGCAGCGTAGACCGGCAGGGGATTGGTGAGCAGTACTTC.

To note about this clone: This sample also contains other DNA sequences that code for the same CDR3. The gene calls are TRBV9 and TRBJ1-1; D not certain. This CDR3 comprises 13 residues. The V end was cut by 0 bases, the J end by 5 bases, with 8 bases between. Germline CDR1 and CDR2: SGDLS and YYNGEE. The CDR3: CASSVVSGTEAFF. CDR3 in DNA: TGTGCCAGCAGCGTAGTCTCTGGGACTGAAGCTTTCTTT.

CDR3 nucleotide sequence: TGCGCCAGCAGCTTGGCCGTGGGCTCATCTTCAAATGAGCAGTTCTTC. Its translation: CASSLAVGSSSNEQFF. This rearrangement joins TRBV5-1 to TRBJ2-1; D not certain. The CDR3 has 16 residues. The V gene lost 0 bases and the J gene lost 7 bases, with 17 bases spanning the gap. Germline-derived CDR1 and CDR2 are SGHRS and YFSETQ.

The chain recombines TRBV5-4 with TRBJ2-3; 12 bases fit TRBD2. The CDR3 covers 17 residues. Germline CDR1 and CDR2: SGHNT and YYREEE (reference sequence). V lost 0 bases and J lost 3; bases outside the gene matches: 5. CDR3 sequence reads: CASSLDGLAGNTDTQYF. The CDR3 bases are TGTGCCAGCAGCTTGGATGGACTAGCGGGGAATACAGATACGCAGTATTTT.

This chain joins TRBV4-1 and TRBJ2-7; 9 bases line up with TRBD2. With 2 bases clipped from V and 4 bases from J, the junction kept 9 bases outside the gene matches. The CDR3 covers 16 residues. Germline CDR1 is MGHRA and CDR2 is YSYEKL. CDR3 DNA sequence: TGCGCCAGCAGCCAAATCTCGTCTAGCGGGAAGTACGAGCAGTACTTC. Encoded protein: CASSQISSSGKYEQYF.

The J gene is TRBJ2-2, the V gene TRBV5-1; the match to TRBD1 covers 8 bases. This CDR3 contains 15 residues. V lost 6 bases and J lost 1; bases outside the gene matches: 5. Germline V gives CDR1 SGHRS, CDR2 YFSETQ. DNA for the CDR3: TGCGCCAGCATTCCGGACAGGGAGAACACCGGGGAGCTGTTTTTT. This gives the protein CASIPDRENTGELFF.

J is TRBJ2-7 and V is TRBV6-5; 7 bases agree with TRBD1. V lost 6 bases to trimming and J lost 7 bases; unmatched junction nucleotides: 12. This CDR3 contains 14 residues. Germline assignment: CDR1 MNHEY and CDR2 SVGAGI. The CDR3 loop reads CASRPPGQRLEQYF. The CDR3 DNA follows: TGTGCCAGCAGACCTCCGGGACAGCGTCTGGAGCAGTACTTC.

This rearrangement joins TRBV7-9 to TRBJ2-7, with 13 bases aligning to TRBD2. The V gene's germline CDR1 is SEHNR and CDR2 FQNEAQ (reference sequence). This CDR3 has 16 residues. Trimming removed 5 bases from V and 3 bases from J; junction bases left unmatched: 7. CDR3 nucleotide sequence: TGTGCCAGCAGCCGAGGGACTAGCGGGAACTACTACGAGCAGTACTTC. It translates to CASSRGTSGNYYEQYF.

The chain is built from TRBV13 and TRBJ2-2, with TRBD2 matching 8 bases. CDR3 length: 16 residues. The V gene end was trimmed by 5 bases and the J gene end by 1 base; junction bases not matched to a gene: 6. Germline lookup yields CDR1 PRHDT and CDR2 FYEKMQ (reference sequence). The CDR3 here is CASSQQTSGNTGELFF. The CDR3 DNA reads TGTGCCAGCAGCCAACAAACTAGCGGGAACACCGGGGAGCTGTTTTTT.

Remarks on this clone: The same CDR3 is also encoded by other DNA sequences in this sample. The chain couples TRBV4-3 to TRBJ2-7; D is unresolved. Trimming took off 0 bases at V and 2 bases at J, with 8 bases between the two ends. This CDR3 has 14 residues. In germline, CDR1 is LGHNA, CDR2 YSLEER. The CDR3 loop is CASSQEAVTYEQYF. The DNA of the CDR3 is TGCGCCAGCAGCCAAGAGGCCGTAACCTACGAGCAGTACTTC.